Below, one T cell receptor (beta chain) is given with its context. What antigen it recognizes has not been identified. The sample holds no much larger clone one base away, and base qualities are not on file. Genomic DNA served as template for TCR beta VDJ combination and CDR3 sequence profiling. TCR repertoire sequencing was run on an Illumina HiSeq 2000. Under the source paper's analysis protocol: Repertoire assessment relied on Simpson's diversity index, CDR3 size and DJ length profiles, and TRBV/TRBJ rearrangement plots. The most abundant DNA sequence in the deep sequencing data was taken as the immunodominant clone. CDR3 amino acid sequences were checked for sharing across subjects and were also compared against the VDJdb database and published repertoires. TCRdb reran the public reads through fastp at Q25 and MiXCR, keeping productive beta chains. Each CDR3 protein gets just one entry, which takes the most common genes and DNA from the rows behind it. TCRdb, rather than the study authors, made the V and J calls. The sample includes approximately 190,000 distinct CDR3 sequences, with 48% observed a single time. The top ten constitute around 9.7% of the sample.

There are 15 amino acids in the CDR3, from cysteine to phenylalanine inclusive. Here the CDR3 DNA is all that survives: 45 bases in frame from base 1. The germline V gene (reference sequence) provides CDR1 WNHNN and CDR2 SYGVQD. Trimmed from V: 7 bases; trimmed from J: 6 bases; junction bases lacking a gene match: 6. Patients chosen for sequencing had shown expansion of CD8+CD57+ cells by flow cytometry. Every patient had severe acquired aplastic anemia, diagnosed using the International Study of Aplastic Anemia and Agranulocytosis and Camitta criteria. At the time blood was sampled, none of the patients had received any therapy. In this study, sorted CD4+ and CD8+ T cells from the blood of healthy subjects and of severe aplastic anemia patients had their TCR repertoires deep-sequenced. Patients were enrolled in the USA under clinicaltrials.gov protocols 00001620, 01623167, 00001397, 00071045, 00081523 and 00961064. Ficoll-Paque density gradient centrifugation was used to isolate peripheral blood mononuclear cells. Before DNA extraction, CD4+ and CD8+ T cells were sorted with FACS or magnetic beads.

The sample comes from a study of CD8+CD57+ T cells in acquired aplastic anemia (dated by TCRdb to the late 2010s). Some background on the complete study: A mean of about 3.2 ug of DNA, ranging from about 0.2 to 27.4 ug, was extracted from sorted CD4+ and CD8+ cells. A CD8+CD57+ expansion meant a frequency higher than the mean frequency seen in healthy subjects.

The paper as a whole reports these results and caveats: CD8+ Simpson's diversity did not differ significantly between patients and healthy controls (P=0.060). Although around 30 CD8+ CDR3 sequences were shared by patients and controls, these sequences appeared highly expressed in patients and within the immunodominant clones of patients.

Sequencing was done on a sample of sorted CD4+, CD8+, or CD8+CD57+ T cells (not recorded which) from PBMCs. The sequence was collected from a human donor with aplastic anemia. The chain was built from TRBV10-1 and TRBJ2-7, with 16 middle bases fitting TRBD2. In nucleotides, the sequence is TGCGCCAGCACCGAGGGGACTAGCGGGAGGGGCGAGCAGTACTTC. Its translation is CASTEGTSGRGEQYF.